This TCR beta chain was recovered during a study of OX40 agonist ivuxolimab in advanced cancers. Germline lookup yields CDR1 SEHNR and CDR2 FQNEAQ (reference sequence). The CDR3 sequence is 15 residues long. V shed 3 bases, J shed 7 bases, and the junction held 9 bases outside the gene matches. Clones were sequenced by immunoSEQ multiplex PCR, and TCRdb holds only the in-frame ones, with some missing. In the table there are 55,000 to 70,000 clones, roughly 84% of which are singletons. This chain connects TRBV7-9 to TRBJ2-5; the match to TRBD1 covers 9 bases. The sequencing here drew on CD4+ or CD8+ T cells sorted from blood, taken in a trial of the OX40 agonist ivuxolimab. This receptor was obtained from an adult with an advanced solid tumor such as melanoma, head and neck, liver or kidney cancer. The CDR3 reads CASSFAGTGRSTQYF. The CDR3 DNA reads as TGTGCCAGCAGCTTCGCCGGGACAGGGAGATCGACCCAGTACTTC.